This T cell receptor beta chain originates from a study of T cell changes during pregnancy in multiple sclerosis. This CDR3 has 15 amino acids. Germline V CDR1 and CDR2: SGHVS, FNYEAQ. V was trimmed by 1 base and J by 6 bases, leaving 13 bases between them. Measured with immunoSEQ multiplex PCR; TCRdb has only the in-frame clones, and not every one. The table records about 44,000 clones, 96% of them present only once. The material sequenced was peripheral blood, taken in the second trimester of pregnancy. The V gene is TRBV7-6, the J gene TRBJ1-5; D possibly corresponds to TRBD1 (6 bases). This clonotype was obtained from a female donor with multiple sclerosis, enrolled in a pregnancy study. CDR3 amino acids: CASSLGAGVGQPQHF. Written as DNA, the CDR3 is TGTGCCAGCAGCTTAGGGGCAGGGGTCGGTCAGCCCCAGCATTTT.